The 23 T cell receptor beta chains in this list originate from one sample, sequenced in a study of cytomegalovirus exposure and HLA in healthy donors. It was with 60 Vbeta and 13 Jbeta primers that the PCR ran. Sequencing was performed with immunoSEQ multiplex PCR; in TCRdb, only in-frame clones are kept and a portion is missing. The sample shows fewer than 250,000 clones, 60% to 80% of them seen only once. Sequencing input: PBMCs. These receptors came from a young man in good health and CMV-seronegative.

The chain joins TRBV11-3 to TRBJ1-2; D is perhaps TRBD1 (5 bases). V was cut by 5 bases and J by 3 bases, with 7 bases left in between. The CDR3 totals 12 residues. Germline assignment: CDR1 SGHNT and CDR2 YENEEA. For the CDR3, the DNA is TGTGCCAGCAGCGGGGGGGACTATGGCTACACCTTC. This encodes CASSGGDYGYTF.

The chain has TRBV7-2 and TRBJ1-6, with 7 nucleotides matching TRBD1. Germline V gene sequence: CDR1 SGHTA, CDR2 FQGNSA. This CDR3 comprises 16 residues. V gave up 5 bases and J gave up 5 bases; unmatched junction bases: 9. In DNA, the CDR3 is TGTGCCAGCAGCCCAGACCAGACAGGGAATAATTCACCCCTCCACTTT. Protein: CASSPDQTGNNSPLHF. The variable domain in full, with the rest retrieved from reference TRBV7-2 and TRBJ1-6, is GAGVSQSPSNKVTEKGKDVELRCDPISGHTALYWYRQSLGQGLEFLIYFQGNSAPDKSGLPSDRFSAERTGGSVSTLTIQRTQQEDSAVYLCASSPDQTGNNSPLHFGNGTRLTVT.

The CDR3 nucleotides are TGTGCCAGTCACGACAGCTCCTTCTCCTACAATGAGCAGTTCTTC. This sequence encodes CASHDSSFSYNEQFF. This sequence joins TRBV6-1 and TRBJ2-1; perhaps TRBD1 as D (5 bases). Trimming left V 9 bases short and J 0 bases short, with 15 bases between. The germline V gene has CDR1 MNHNS and CDR2 SASEGT. The CDR3 is made up of 15 amino acids.

This chain uses TRBV11-1 with TRBJ2-7, with 8 nucleotides matching TRBD1. Germline V gene data show CDR1 as SGHAT and CDR2 as FQDESV (reference sequence). CDR3 length: 12 amino acids. Trimming cost V 5 bases and J 9 bases; bases outside gene matches: 6. CDR3 sequence: CASSPGQGGQYF. DNA for the CDR3: TGTGCCAGCAGCCCCGGACAGGGTGGGCAGTACTTC.

The chain couples TRBV10-3 to TRBJ1-5; TRBD1 agrees at 7 bases. The V gene end was trimmed by 3 bases and the J gene end by 1 base; junction bases not matched to a gene: 3. CDR1 and CDR2 from the germline V gene are ENHRY and SYGVKD. The CDR3 is 15 residues long. In DNA form, the CDR3 reads TGTGCCATCAGTGACCCGGGACAGAGCAATCAGCCCCAGCATTTT. Translated, it gives CAISDPGQSNQPQHF.

A few counts support this clone. One junction end does not reproduce the germline sequence, and a read error may be involved. The chain recombines TRBV4-3 with TRBJ2-4; possibly TRBD1 for D (6 bases). There are 14 residues in the CDR3. Germline CDR1 and CDR2: LGHNA and YSLEER. The CDR3 region is CASSQGTDRNIQYF. CDR3 nucleotides: TGCGCCAGCAGTCAAGGTACGGACAGAAACATTCAGTACTTC.

A single count supports this clone. The V and J genes are TRBV11-3 and TRBJ2-5; tentatively, D is TRBD2 (7 bases). CDR1 and CDR2 (germline): SGHNT, YENEEA. This CDR3 contains 16 residues. V was pared by 5 bases and J by 5 bases, with 21 bases between. Here the CDR3 DNA reads TGTGCCAGCAGCCCAAGGGGGGGGCTAGAGGGGGAGACCCAGTACTTC. Translating it yields CASSPRGGLEGETQYF.

V is TRBV4-2 and J is TRBJ2-7; 8 positions match TRBD1. Germline CDR1 is LGHNA and CDR2 is YNFKEQ. There are 17 residues in the CDR3. V was pared by 0 bases and J by 1 base, with 8 bases of the junction left unmatched. The CDR3 sequence: CASSQEGSGTGSYEQYF. In DNA form, the CDR3 reads TGTGCCAGCAGCCAAGAGGGCTCCGGGACAGGATCCTACGAGCAGTACTTC.

The rearrangement links TRBV7-2 to TRBJ2-3, with D possibly TRBD2 on 6 matching bases. With 6 bases removed from V and 2 bases from J, the gap between germline ends came to 15 bases. The CDR3 runs 15 residues. Germline V CDR1 and CDR2: SGHTA, FQGNSA. CDR3 amino acids: CASSPPGVTTDTQYF. The DNA for the CDR3 is TGTGCCAGCAGTCCCCCGGGGGTCACCACAGATACGCAGTATTTT.

This chain links TRBV30 with TRBJ2-5, with TRBD1 matching 8 bases. V trimming: 0 bases; J trimming: 1 base; junction bases outside the gene matches: 7. The CDR3 covers 16 residues. Germline assignment: CDR1 GTSNPN and CDR2 SVGIG (reference sequence). The CDR3 DNA is TGTGCCTGGAGTGTTCCGGACAGGGAAGCCCAAGAGACCCAGTACTTC. Protein: CAWSVPDREAQETQYF. Together with reference TRBV30 and TRBJ2-5, the CDR3 gives the full variable domain: SQTIHQWPATLVQPVGSPLSLECTVEGTSNPNLYWYRQAAGRGLQLLFYSVGIGQISSEVPQNLSASRPQDRQFILSSKKLLLSDSGFYLCAWSVPDREAQETQYFGPGTRLLVL.

The chain carries TRBV7-2 and TRBJ1-4, with 7 bases matching TRBD1. Germline assignment: CDR1 SGHTA and CDR2 FQGNSA. The CDR3 covers 12 residues. V trimming: 5 bases; J trimming: 7 bases; junction bases outside the gene matches: 1. The DNA of the CDR3 is TGTGCCAGCAGCCAGGGGGGTGAAAAACTGTTTTTT. Translating it yields CASSQGGEKLFF.

The J gene is TRBJ2-7, the V gene TRBV7-9; 11 nucleotides align to TRBD1. The CDR3 has 14 amino acids. J gave up 3 bases and V 4 bases, and 2 bases lay outside the gene matches. The germline CDR1 and CDR2 sequences are SEHNR and FQNEAQ (reference sequence). The CDR3 reads CASSSGQGVYEQYF. The CDR3 DNA sequence: TGTGCCAGCAGCTCGGGACAGGGGGTCTACGAGCAGTACTTC.

V usage is TRBV27 and J usage is TRBJ2-5; 10 nucleotides agree with TRBD2. V shed 6 bases and J 5 bases; nucleotides not matched to a gene: 6. This CDR3 contains 14 residues. The V gene's germline CDR1 is MNHEY and CDR2 SMNVEV (reference sequence). CDR3 sequence: CASSRLAGEETQYF. CDR3 DNA sequence: TGTGCCAGCAGCCGACTAGCGGGTGAGGAGACCCAGTACTTC.

This rearrangement joins TRBV4-2 to TRBJ2-3; TRBD2 matches 14 bases. The CDR3 runs to 15 residues. Germline V CDR1 and CDR2: LGHNA, YNFKEQ. The V segment lost 4 bases and the J segment 4 bases; nucleotides outside the gene matches: 1. CDR3 sequence: CASSLTSGGADTQYF. The CDR3 nucleotides are TGTGCCAGCAGCCTGACTAGCGGGGGGGCAGATACGCAGTATTTT.

The chain employs TRBV4-3 and TRBJ2-1; TRBD2 aligns across 8 bases. Germline values: CDR1 LGHNA, CDR2 YSLEER. Trimming at V came to 0 bases and at J to 7 bases, leaving 11 bases not matched to a gene. The CDR3 runs to 17 residues. CDR3 sequence (DNA): TGCGCCAGCAGCCAAGACCGGTTCGGGGGGGCCGGAAATGAGCAGTTCTTC. This translates into CASSQDRFGGAGNEQFF.

This clone appeared a few times. This sequence joins TRBV4-1 and TRBJ1-1; D unclear. Trimming shortened V by 1 base and J by 1 base, and 7 bases separated the two germline ends. The CDR3 loop spans 14 amino acids. Germline assignment: CDR1 MGHRA and CDR2 YSYEKL. The CDR3 DNA reads as TGCGCCAGCAGCCAAGTCGGTGAGAACACTGAAGCTTTCTTT. Encoded protein: CASSQVGENTEAFF.

The chain uses TRBV5-1 and TRBJ2-5; D ambiguous. The CDR3 length is 13 residues. Between the trimmed V and J ends, which lost 1 base and 5 bases, there was a span of 9 bases. Germline loops: CDR1 SGHRS, CDR2 YFSETQ. CDR3 protein: CASSLSPPETQYF. In DNA form, the CDR3 reads TGCGCCAGCAGCTTGTCCCCCCCGGAGACCCAGTACTTC.

The gene calls are TRBV27 and TRBJ2-3; the D gene is possibly TRBD1 (5 bases). This CDR3 contains 14 residues. Between the trimmed V and J ends, which lost 5 bases and 1 base, there was a span of 10 bases. The germline V gene encodes CDR1 MNHEY and CDR2 SMNVEV (reference sequence). CDR3 residues: CASSQGLGTDTQYF. DNA of the CDR3: TGTGCCAGCAGTCAGGGATTGGGCACAGATACGCAGTATTTT.

The V and J genes are TRBV7-6 and TRBJ1-2; D not certain. Trimming pared 0 bases from V and 6 bases from J, leaving 11 bases between. Germline lookup yields CDR1 SGHVS and CDR2 FNYEAQ. The CDR3 is made up of 14 amino acids. The CDR3 loop reads CASSLARFGDGYTF. In DNA form, the CDR3 reads TGTGCCAGCAGCTTAGCACGGTTTGGAGATGGCTACACCTTC.

The chain has TRBV5-4 and TRBJ2-1, with 7 bases lining up with TRBD2. This CDR3 comprises 15 residues. CDR1 SGHNT and CDR2 YYREEE come from the germline V gene (reference sequence). V shed 2 bases, J shed 3 bases, and the junction held 5 bases outside the gene matches. CDR3 sequence: CASSLAGSHYNEQFF. CDR3 DNA sequence: TGTGCCAGCAGCTTAGCGGGGTCTCACTACAATGAGCAGTTCTTC.

The CDR3 sequence: CASSQRGGTDGNTIYF. In nucleotides, the CDR3 is TGCGCCAGCAGCCAACGGGGGGGGACTGATGGAAACACCATATATTTT. The V call is TRBV5-1, the J call TRBJ1-3, with D possibly being TRBD1 (5 bases). Germline values: CDR1 SGHRS, CDR2 YFSETQ. Between the trimmed V and J ends, which lost 4 bases and 3 bases, there was a span of 17 bases. The CDR3 is made up of 16 amino acids. The variable domain in full, with the rest retrieved from reference TRBV5-1 and TRBJ1-3, is KAGVTQTPRYLIKTRGQQVTLSCSPISGHRSVSWYQQTPGQGLQFLFEYFSETQRNKGNFPGRFSGRQFSNSRSEMNVSTLELGDSALYLCASSQRGGTDGNTIYFGEGSWLTVV.

The chain employs TRBV19 and TRBJ2-1; 9 nucleotides align to TRBD1. V was clipped by 6 bases and J by 2 bases; unmatched bases: 8. Germline assignment: CDR1 LNHDA and CDR2 SQIVND (reference sequence). The CDR3 has 16 amino acids. This CDR3 is CASSGGGDRAYNEQFF. CDR3 sequence (DNA): TGTGCCAGTAGCGGTGGGGGGGACAGGGCCTACAATGAGCAGTTCTTC.

This chain uses TRBV2 with TRBJ2-1; TRBD1 matches 10 bases. The germline V gene encodes CDR1 SNHLY and CDR2 FYNNEI. The CDR3 is 15 residues long. J gave up 5 bases and V 10 bases, and 11 bases lay outside the gene matches. DNA of the CDR3: TGTGCCATTCTACTCCCGGGACAGGGGAACAATGAGCAGTTCTTC. It is translated as CAILLPGQGNNEQFF. Based on the CDR3 plus reference TRBV2 and TRBJ2-1, the full variable domain is EPEVTQTPSHQVTQMGQEVILRCVPISNHLYFYWYRQILGQKVEFLVSFYNNEISEKSEIFDDQFSVERPDGSNFTLKIRSTKLEDSAMYFCAILLPGQGNNEQFFGPGTRLTVL.